Listed below are T cell receptor beta chains from one sample, sequenced in a study of shared clonotypes between healthy human individuals. Measured with immunoSEQ multiplex PCR; TCRdb has only the in-frame clones, and not every one. The sample includes some 550,000 clones, less than 98% seen only once; the top ten take 0.057%. The sample was naive CD4+ T cells sorted from blood. The receptors derive from a woman under 40 in good health. Both conserved end residues are part of each CDR3. The order of the fields is J gene, clone size, V gene, D gene, CDR3 protein, CDR3 DNA. D genes are given only for firm matches. Expanded clones get a size class; other rows say once, few or many, or leave the size out.

TRBJ2-1,NA,TRBV5-1,TRBD2,CASSLGGLNNEQFF,TGCGCCAGCAGCTTGGGGGGACTAAACAATGAGCAGTTCTTC
TRBJ2-5,NA,TRBV28,NA,CASSTDRFPGGKETQYF,TGTGCCAGCAGCACCGACAGGTTTCCTGGGGGTAAAGAGACCCAGTACTTC
TRBJ2-6,once,TRBV18,NA,CASSSQGSGANVLTF,TGTGCCAGCTCATCGCAGGGTTCGGGGGCCAACGTCCTGACTTTC
TRBJ2-2,once,TRBV6-1,NA,CASTWTTGELFF,TGTGCCAGCACTTGGACCACCGGGGAGCTGTTTTTT
TRBJ1-5,NA,TRBV4-1,NA,CASSPIPDGGGSNQPQHF,TGCGCCAGCAGCCCTATACCCGACGGTGGAGGAAGCAATCAGCCCCAGCATTTT
TRBJ1-5,NA,TRBV6-6,NA,CASSARGNQPQHF,TGTGCCAGCAGTGCCAGGGGTAATCAGCCCCAGCATTTT
TRBJ2-5,NA,TRBV10-2,NA,CASSETGQETQYF,TGCGCCAGCAGTGAGACTGGCCAAGAGACCCAGTACTTC
TRBJ2-7,NA,TRBV5-8,NA,CASGTMRYEQYF,TGTGCCAGTGGGACAATGAGGTACGAGCAGTACTTC
TRBJ2-2,once,TRBV5-6,NA,CASSFEGRWTGELFF,TGTGCCAGCAGCTTCGAGGGGCGGTGGACCGGGGAGCTGTTTTTT
TRBJ2-3,NA,TRBV29-1,NA,CSVDSRRGSSDVTDTQYF,TGCAGCGTTGATAGCCGCCGAGGTAGTAGCGATGTTACAGATACGCAGTATTTT
TRBJ2-7,NA,TRBV10-1,TRBD1,CALDRSSYEQYF,TGCGCCTTGGACAGGAGCTCCTACGAGCAGTACTTC
TRBJ2-5,NA,TRBV30,TRBD2,CAWSPGTSGGSQYF,TGTGCCTGGAGTCCAGGGACTAGCGGGGGGAGCCAGTACTTC
TRBJ1-5,NA,TRBV28,NA,CASREINQPQHF,TGTGCCAGCAGGGAGATCAATCAGCCCCAGCATTTT
TRBJ2-7,NA,TRBV10-2,TRBD1,CASSAGTGLEQYF,TGCGCCAGCAGTGCTGGGACAGGGCTAGAGCAGTACTTC
TRBJ2-5,NA,TRBV29-1,TRBD1,CSGWKSWGTGGPGETQYF,TGCAGCGGTTGGAAGTCCTGGGGGACAGGGGGACCAGGGGAGACCCAGTACTTC
TRBJ2-7,NA,TRBV19,TRBD1,CASRGQGPEQYF,TGTGCCAGTAGGGGACAGGGTCCCGAGCAGTACTTC
TRBJ2-1,NA,TRBV28,TRBD2,CASSFRLGLAGVFSYNEQFF,TGTGCCAGCAGTTTCCGCCTCGGGCTAGCGGGAGTCTTCTCCTACAATGAGCAGTTCTTC
TRBJ1-4,NA,TRBV15,NA,CATSHSGGGEKLFF,TGTGCCACCAGCCATTCTGGGGGTGGAGAAAAACTGTTTTTT
TRBJ2-5,NA,TRBV5-8,NA,CASSRPRGDLETQYF,TGTGCCAGCAGCCGCCCCAGGGGCGATTTAGAGACCCAGTACTTC
TRBJ1-4,NA,TRBV18,TRBD1,CASSPNTGDKLFF,TGTGCCAGCTCACCGAATACAGGGGATAAACTGTTTTTT
TRBJ2-1,NA,TRBV6-1,NA,CASLGASNNEQFF,TGTGCCAGCCTCGGAGCGAGTAACAATGAGCAGTTCTTC
TRBJ2-7,NA,TRBV11-2,TRBD2,CASSWVAGGGSYEQYF,TGTGCCAGCAGCTGGGTAGCGGGAGGGGGGTCCTACGAGCAGTACTTC